This entry lists 6 T cell receptor beta chains sequenced from one sample in a study of T-cell memory formation after mild COVID-19. A single record per CDR3 protein comes from TCRdb applying MiXCR to the 5' RACE reads. The top ten clones hold 20% to 25% of a sample with hundreds of thousands of distinct CDR3 sequences, roughly 15% of them seen once. The sequencing input was PBMCs or a T cell subset sorted from them (not recorded which). The receptors come from a man between 18 and 35 years old who had mild COVID-19 (a few samples of this study predate the infection). Cell type and time point are not known.

This clonotype was recorded a few times. V usage is TRBV9 and J usage is TRBJ1-2; no clear D. Trimming took 0 bases from V and 4 from J, leaving 13 bases between them. CDR1 is SGDLS and CDR2 is YYNGEE in the germline V gene. CDR3 length: 15 amino acids. CDR3 coding DNA: TGTGCCAGCAGCGTAGATGGCAGTCTACCCTATGGCTACACCTTC. It translates to CASSVDGSLPYGYTF.

The rearrangement links TRBV20-1 to TRBJ2-1, with TRBD2 matching over 9 bases. Germline lookup yields CDR1 DFQATT and CDR2 SNEGSKA (reference sequence). The CDR3 contains 16 residues. J gave up 3 bases and V 5 bases, and 11 bases lay outside the gene matches. The CDR3 sequence: CSAGGGDRRVYNEQFF. The CDR3 DNA reads as TGCAGTGCTGGCGGGGGGGACCGGCGAGTCTACAATGAGCAGTTCTTC.

The chain links TRBV4-1 to TRBJ2-5; TRBD2 matches at 8 bases. This CDR3 is built from 16 residues. The V and J ends lost 1 base and 2 bases, in that order; junction bases with no gene match: 6. CDR1 and CDR2 from the germline V gene are MGHRA and YSYEKL. CDR3 bases: TGCGCCAGCAGCCAAGGTACTAGCGGATTACAAGAGACCCAGTACTTC. The encoded protein is CASSQGTSGLQETQYF.

The chain has TRBV25-1 and TRBJ1-6; TRBD1 might be the D (6 bases). V was trimmed by 6 bases and J by 10 bases, leaving 22 bases between them. From germline, CDR1 is MGHDK and CDR2 SYGVNS. The CDR3 length is 16 residues. In nucleotides, the CDR3 is TGTGCCAGCAGCCCTATCAAGGGGGTCCCTGGCTCACCCCTCCACTTT. Translating gives CASSPIKGVPGSPLHF.

This clonotype was seen many times. The chain combines TRBV11-3 with TRBJ2-5, with unresolved D. The CDR3 length is 13 residues. Germline CDR1 is SGHNT and CDR2 is YENEEA. Trimming left V 1 base short and J 0 bases short, with 3 bases between. Here the CDR3 DNA reads TGTGCCAGCAGCTTAGGTGACCAAGAGACCCAGTACTTC. Translated: CASSLGDQETQYF.

The table lists this clonotype with many counts. This chain links TRBV4-2 with TRBJ2-5; no firm D call. The CDR3 loop spans 14 amino acids. Germline CDR1 reads LGHNA; CDR2 reads YNFKEQ. Trimming stripped 3 bases from V and 2 bases from J, with 10 bases between. The CDR3 protein is CASSQDHRQETQYF. CDR3 nucleotides: TGTGCCAGCAGCCAGGATCATAGGCAAGAGACCCAGTACTTC.